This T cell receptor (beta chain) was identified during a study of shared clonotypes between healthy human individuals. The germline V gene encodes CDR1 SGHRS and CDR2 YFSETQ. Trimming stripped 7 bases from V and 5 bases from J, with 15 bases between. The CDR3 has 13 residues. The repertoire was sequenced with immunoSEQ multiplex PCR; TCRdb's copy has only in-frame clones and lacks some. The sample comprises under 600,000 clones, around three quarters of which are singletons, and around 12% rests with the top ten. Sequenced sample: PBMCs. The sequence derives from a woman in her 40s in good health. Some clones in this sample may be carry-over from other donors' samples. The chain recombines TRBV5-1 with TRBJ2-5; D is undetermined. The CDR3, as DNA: TGCGCCAGCGCCATCGGGCCGCGGGAGACCCAGTACTTC. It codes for CASAIGPRETQYF.